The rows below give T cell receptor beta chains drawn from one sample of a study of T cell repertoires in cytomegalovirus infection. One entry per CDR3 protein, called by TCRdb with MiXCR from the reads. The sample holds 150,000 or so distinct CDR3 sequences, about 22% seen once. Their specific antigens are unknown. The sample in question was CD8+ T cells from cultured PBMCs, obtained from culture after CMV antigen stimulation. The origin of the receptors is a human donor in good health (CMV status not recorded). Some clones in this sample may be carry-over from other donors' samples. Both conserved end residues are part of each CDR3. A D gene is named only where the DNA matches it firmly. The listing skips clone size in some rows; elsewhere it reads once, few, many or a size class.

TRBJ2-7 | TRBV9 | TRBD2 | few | TGTGCCAGCAGCTCTGGACTAGTCCCCTACGAGCAGTACTTC | CASSSGLVPYEQYF
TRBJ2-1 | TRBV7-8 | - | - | TGTGCCAGCAGCTTGATTGCGGGGGCAAATTACAATGAGCAGTTCTTC | CASSLIAGANYNEQFF
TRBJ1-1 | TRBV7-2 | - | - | TGTGCCAGCAGCTACCCGGGTCCCCCTAACTTGAACACTGAAGCTTTCTTT | CASSYPGPPNLNTEAFF
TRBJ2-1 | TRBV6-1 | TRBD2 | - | TGTGCCAGCACCCCCCTAGCGGGGGGCCGCAATGAGCAGTTCTTC | CASTPLAGGRNEQFF
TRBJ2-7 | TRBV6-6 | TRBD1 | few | TGTGCCAGCCTGGGACAGGGGTTCCACGAGCAGTACTTC | CASLGQGFHEQYF
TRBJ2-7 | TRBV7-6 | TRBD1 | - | TGTGCCAGCAGCGGAGTGGGCAATGAGACAGGGGGCTCCTACGAGCAGTACTTC | CASSGVGNETGGSYEQYF
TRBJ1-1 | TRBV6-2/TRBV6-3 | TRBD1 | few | TGTGCCAGCAGTTACCAGGGGGGGCGAAACACTGAAGCTTTCTTT | CASSYQGGRNTEAFF
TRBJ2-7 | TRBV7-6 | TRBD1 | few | TGTGCCAGCAGCTTAGGGAGGGCAGGGGGCTTGTACGAGCAGTACTTC | CASSLGRAGGLYEQYF
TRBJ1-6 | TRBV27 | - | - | TGTGCCAGCAGCCGACAAGGTCTTAATTCACCCCTCCACTTT | CASSRQGLNSPLHF
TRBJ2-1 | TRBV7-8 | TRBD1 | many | TGTGCCAGCAGCTTAGGACAGGGCCACAACAATGAGCAGTTCTTC | CASSLGQGHNNEQFF
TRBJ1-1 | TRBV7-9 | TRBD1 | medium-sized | TGTGCCAGCAGGCCGGGACAGGGGCGGTACACTGAAGCTTTCTTT | CASRPGQGRYTEAFF
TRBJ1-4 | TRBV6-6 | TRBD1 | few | TGTGCCAGCAGTAAAGGACAGGGAACTAATGAAAAACTGTTTTTT | CASSKGQGTNEKLFF
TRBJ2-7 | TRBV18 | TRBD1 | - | TGTGCCAGCTCACCTGGGACAGGGAGAGCCGAGCAGTACTTC | CASSPGTGRAEQYF
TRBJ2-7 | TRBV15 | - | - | TGTGCCACCAGCAGAGATGGTAGGACGGTGAGCTACGAGCAGTACTTC | CATSRDGRTVSYEQYF
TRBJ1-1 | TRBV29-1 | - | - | TGCAGCGTTTTTGCAGGGGAGGCTTTCTTT | CSVFAGEAFF
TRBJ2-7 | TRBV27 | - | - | TGTGCCAGCAGTTTGGGAGAGGGCGACGAGCAGTACTTC | CASSLGEGDEQYF
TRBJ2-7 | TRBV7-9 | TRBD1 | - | TGTGCCAGCAGCGGGGACAGGGCTCCTCCCTACGAGCAGTACTTC | CASSGDRAPPYEQYF
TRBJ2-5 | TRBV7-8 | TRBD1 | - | TGTGCCAGCAGCCCTCCGGGACAGGGGCGAGAGACCCAGTACTTC | CASSPPGQGRETQYF
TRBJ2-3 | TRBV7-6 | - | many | TGTGCCAGCAGACTAGGCTTCGGCCAACCCCGGGCGGGGCGAATCACAGATACGCAGTATTTT | CASRLGFGQPRAGRITDTQYF
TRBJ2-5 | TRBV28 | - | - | TGTGCCAGCGGATCCAACATCGACATGAGAGAGACCCAGTACTTC | CASGSNIDMRETQYF
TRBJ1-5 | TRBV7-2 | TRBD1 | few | TGTGCCAGCAGCTTATCCCCGGACAGGTCCTGGGGTCAGCCCCAGCATTTT | CASSLSPDRSWGQPQHF
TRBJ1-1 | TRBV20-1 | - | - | TGCAGTGCTAGATCACGCAGGGCCCCAAAGTGGGAGCGTGGTTTCTTT | CSARSRRAPKWERGFF
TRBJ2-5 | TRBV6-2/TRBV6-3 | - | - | TGTGCCAGCTCCGTGCTGCTCCTGGCGGAGACCCAGTACTTC | CASSVLLLAETQYF
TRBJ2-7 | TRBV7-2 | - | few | TGTGCCAGCAGCATCCAAAATCGCAAGTACTCCTACGAGCAGTACTTC | CASSIQNRKYSYEQYF
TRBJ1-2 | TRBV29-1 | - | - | TGCAGCGCAACATCCAGGGTCGGCTACACCTTC | CSATSRVGYTF
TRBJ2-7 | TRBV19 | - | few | TGTGCCAGTAGTATAGCTCCGAGGAGCGAGCAGTACTTC | CASSIAPRSEQYF
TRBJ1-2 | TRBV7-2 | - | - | TGTGCCAGCAGCTTAGACACAGGGATGTACTATGGCTACACCTTC | CASSLDTGMYYGYTF
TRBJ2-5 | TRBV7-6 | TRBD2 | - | TGTGCCAGCAGCTTGAGGAGCGGGGGCACCCAAGAGACCCAGTACTTC | CASSLRSGGTQETQYF